This is a list of T cell receptor beta chains from one sample in a study of blood T cell repertoires in COVID-19. The protocol was immunoSEQ multiplex PCR, while the TCRdb copy is restricted to in-frame clones and leaves out a portion. The repertoire holds over 150,000 clones, around 82% seen once, with over 12% in the top ten. The material sequenced was peripheral blood. All receptors come from a young man with active or convalescent COVID-19. Each CDR3 is given without its conserved first and last residue.

j_gene: TRBJ2-1; v_gene: TRBV30; CDR3aa: AWEPNNSGRKQF
j_gene: TRBJ2-5; v_gene: TRBV11-2; CDR3aa: ASSLVGSGTQETQY
j_gene: TRBJ1-1; v_gene: TRBV21-1; CDR3aa: ASSKVWGWGAEAF
j_gene: TRBJ1-1; v_gene: TRBV14; CDR3aa: ASSQLRTVDTEAF
j_gene: TRBJ2-7; v_gene: TRBV6-5; CDR3aa: ASSTPSYEQY
j_gene: TRBJ2-7; v_gene: TRBV11-3; CDR3aa: ASSLGGLRTEVLYEQY
j_gene: TRBJ1-1; v_gene: TRBV11-3; CDR3aa: ASSPADRTEAF
j_gene: TRBJ1-2; v_gene: TRBV20-1; CDR3aa: SASYLEGYT
j_gene: TRBJ2-2; v_gene: TRBV7-2; CDR3aa: ASSPSGVRGTGELF
j_gene: TRBJ1-3; v_gene: TRBV19; CDR3aa: ASSIGQSSGNTIY
j_gene: TRBJ1-4; v_gene: TRBV30; CDR3aa: AWSGGQGWEKLF
j_gene: TRBJ2-3; v_gene: TRBV12-5; CDR3aa: ASGLVRPSGIIDTQY
j_gene: TRBJ2-3; v_gene: TRBV2; CDR3aa: ASSVGTDTQY
j_gene: TRBJ2-1; v_gene: TRBV16; CDR3aa: ASSHLFLAGGDNEQF
j_gene: TRBJ2-1; v_gene: TRBV5-1; CDR3aa: ASSAPRDRVNEQF
j_gene: TRBJ1-1; v_gene: TRBV7-9; CDR3aa: ASSQQGMNTEAF
j_gene: TRBJ2-1; v_gene: TRBV29-1; CDR3aa: SVRTGGRAEYYNEQF
j_gene: TRBJ2-2; v_gene: TRBV28; CDR3aa: ASSERGFSTANTGELF
j_gene: TRBJ2-7; v_gene: TRBV9; CDR3aa: ASSGPGQDFFNEQY
j_gene: TRBJ2-5; v_gene: TRBV5-1; CDR3aa: ASSKGTGGRETQY
j_gene: TRBJ2-7; v_gene: TRBV19; CDR3aa: ASSIAGGLAGTGAYEQY
j_gene: TRBJ1-3; v_gene: TRBV6-5; CDR3aa: ASRTGISGNTIY
j_gene: TRBJ2-1; v_gene: TRBV5-1; CDR3aa: ASSFQGGSYNEQF
j_gene: TRBJ2-1; v_gene: TRBV7-2; CDR3aa: ASSVALAGVSNEQF
j_gene: TRBJ1-1; v_gene: TRBV19; CDR3aa: ASSILQGNTEAF
j_gene: TRBJ2-7; v_gene: TRBV25-1; CDR3aa: ASSPLGLAGSYEQY
j_gene: TRBJ1-1; v_gene: TRBV21-1; CDR3aa: ASSKEELLLTEAF
j_gene: TRBJ1-2; v_gene: TRBV7-9; CDR3aa: ASSFDRDGRSGYT
j_gene: TRBJ1-2; v_gene: TRBV28; CDR3aa: ASSLGRIYGYT
j_gene: TRBJ1-2; v_gene: TRBV5-1; CDR3aa: ASSLDRTYGYT
j_gene: TRBJ2-3; v_gene: TRBV5-1; CDR3aa: ASSLGLELAGVTDTQY
j_gene: TRBJ1-6; v_gene: TRBV5-5; CDR3aa: ASRHRVGNSPLH
j_gene: TRBJ2-2; v_gene: TRBV2; CDR3aa: ARRAQGSTGELF
j_gene: TRBJ2-7; v_gene: TRBV2; CDR3aa: ASSGQGVSGGDYEQY
j_gene: TRBJ2-2; v_gene: TRBV27; CDR3aa: ASSWDRVGTGELF
j_gene: TRBJ2-1; v_gene: TRBV2; CDR3aa: ASSEALGGMVEQF
j_gene: TRBJ2-5; v_gene: TRBV18; CDR3aa: ASSPGLEETQY